This T cell receptor (beta chain) was recorded in a study of T-cell reconstitution after alpha-beta-depleted transplantation in children. Study results and caveats: Reportedly, only several hundred clones from non-depleted graft cells drove alpha-beta T-cell counts at about two months. Several patients had high TCRbeta diversity at day 60; it came from surviving recipient T cells and thymic progenitors. The authors attributed T-cell counts and diversity one year after transplant mostly to newly produced T cells.

This clonotype was observed a few times. Its matching antigen is unknown. Unique molecular identifiers were used in preparing the TCRbeta library. TCRdb processed the PCR reads anew with MiXCR; each CDR3 protein has one entry. The profile shows approximately 82,000 distinct CDR3 sequences, roughly 15% of them singletons. Sequencing was performed on PBMCs, mostly from graft donor cells, taken 180 days after TCRalphabeta/CD19-depleted stem cell transplant. The receptor was isolated from a male patient aged 2-15 years who had a stem cell transplant for acute lymphoblastic leukemia, so the T cells may come from the graft donor.

In DNA form, the CDR3 reads TGCAGTGCTCCGACCCCTTTGGAGATCTATGGCTACACCTTC. Its translation: CSAPTPLEIYGYTF. The chain employs TRBV20-1 and TRBJ1-2, with no clear D. CDR1 is DFQATT and CDR2 is SNEGSKA in the germline V gene (reference sequence). The CDR3 is made up of 14 amino acids. The V and J ends lost 5 bases and 4 bases respectively, with 17 bases between them.